This TCR beta chain was captured by sequencing in a study of T cells after yellow fever vaccination. This clonotype has at least ten counts. As yet, its antigen is unknown. TCRdb reprocessed the 5' RACE reads via MiXCR and lists one record per CDR3 protein. Among roughly 170,000 distinct CDR3 sequences listed, approximately 6.2% were seen once. CDR3 length: 16 amino acids. Germline V gene sequence: CDR1 SEHNR, CDR2 FQNEAQ (reference sequence). Trimming cost V 4 bases and J 4 bases, with 16 bases left between them. Study-wide results and caveats: FACS-sorted repertoires could harbor abundant contaminating bulk-population clonotypes. Boosting was followed by the reappearance of most primary-vaccination clones (under 97% CD4, 85% to 90% CD8).

Sequences were derived from CD4+ T cells sorted from PBMCs, sampled on the day of the first yellow fever vaccination. The J gene is TRBJ2-2, the V gene TRBV7-9; perhaps TRBD1 as D (6 bases). The clonotype was recovered from a man aged 18 to 30 who received the YFV17D yellow fever vaccine. The CDR3 protein is CASSSRTDPGTGELFF. CDR3 bases: TGTGCCAGCAGCTCCCGGACAGACCCAGGCACCGGGGAGCTGTTTTTT.